The 13 T cell receptor beta chains presented below share a single source sample, sequenced in a study of blood T cell repertoires in COVID-19. Generated by immunoSEQ multiplex PCR, the TCRdb table keeps only in-frame clones and is missing some. The table shows about 68,000 clones, with over 75% occurring only once. The sample taken for sequencing was peripheral blood. The receptors were sampled from a man aged 50-59 years with acute or convalescent COVID-19.

The V gene is TRBV5-1, the J gene TRBJ1-2; 7 positions match TRBD1. CDR3 size: 15 residues. CDR1 SGHRS and CDR2 YFSETQ come from the germline V gene. Trimming removed 4 bases from V and 4 bases from J; junction bases left unmatched: 10. CDR3 in DNA: TGCGCCAGCAGCCCGGGAGGGGGCGAGGGCTATGGCTACACCTTC. Its protein is CASSPGGGEGYGYTF.

The DNA of the CDR3 is TGTGCCAGCAGTGACCCCAGGGGAGGGGCAACCTATGGCTACACCTTC. Amino acids: CASSDPRGGATYGYTF. The chain carries TRBV25-1 and TRBJ1-2, with D perhaps TRBD1 (6 bases). The ends were cut back, 3 bases at V and 4 bases at J, with 18 bases in the middle. CDR3 size: 16 residues. Looked up from germline, CDR1 is MGHDK and CDR2 is SYGVNS.

The chain couples TRBV7-6 to TRBJ2-7; the D gene is possibly TRBD1 (5 bases). This CDR3 is 19 amino acids long. Germline-derived CDR1 and CDR2 are SGHVS and FNYEAQ. V lost 5 bases and J 5 bases, leaving 31 bases between the germline ends. CDR3 protein: CASSGVCQGPTGRFNEQYF. The CDR3 DNA reads TGTGCCAGCAGCGGCGTGTGTCAGGGCCCCACCGGTCGGTTCAACGAGCAGTACTTC.

J is TRBJ2-5 and V is TRBV5-5, with 10 positions matching TRBD1. This CDR3 is built from 16 residues. The J segment lost 2 bases and the V segment lost 3 bases, leaving 7 bases of the junction unmatched. The germline V gene encodes CDR1 SGHKS and CDR2 YYEKEE (reference sequence). CDR3 bases: TGTGCCAGCAGCTCCAGACAGGGGGCCCAGCAAGAGACCCAGTACTTC. Its protein is CASSSRQGAQQETQYF.

This clone appeared a single time. V and J are TRBV9 and TRBJ2-1; D possibly corresponds to TRBD2 (6 bases). The CDR3 totals 14 residues. The germline V gene has CDR1 SGDLS and CDR2 YYNGEE. The V end lost 9 bases, the J end lost 6 bases, and 19 bases lay between the germline ends. This CDR3 is CATGRGIGSNEQFF. CDR3 in DNA: TGTGCCACTGGACGGGGGATCGGGAGCAATGAGCAGTTCTTC.

The J gene is TRBJ2-7, the V gene TRBV27, with D hard to call. This CDR3 region has 15 residues. The V end was cut by 2 bases, the J end by 6 bases, with 17 bases between. Looked up from germline, CDR1 is MNHEY and CDR2 is SMNVEV (reference sequence). CDR3 coding DNA: TGTGCCAGCAGTTTAAAGGTTGTGGGCCCTGGCGAGCAGTACTTC. As protein: CASSLKVVGPGEQYF.

There are a few counts of this clone. The J gene is TRBJ2-3, the V gene TRBV7-6; tentative D call: TRBD1 (5 bases). V was pared by 4 bases and J by 4 bases, with 6 bases between. Germline V gives CDR1 SGHVS, CDR2 FNYEAQ. The CDR3 is 12 residues long. CDR3 loop: CASSSQADTQYF. CDR3 coding DNA: TGTGCCAGCAGCTCACAGGCAGATACGCAGTATTTT.

The chain combines TRBV6-5 with TRBJ2-1; D is ambiguous. Germline V lookup: CDR1 MNHEY, CDR2 SVGAGI. There are 14 residues in the CDR3. V dropped 0 bases and J dropped 5 bases, with 8 bases sitting between them. The CDR3 reads CASSYSGTDNEQFF. The CDR3 bases are TGTGCCAGCAGTTACTCCGGAACAGACAATGAGCAGTTCTTC.

V and J are TRBV12-5 and TRBJ2-5; 14 bases map to TRBD2. Germline assignment: CDR1 LGHNT and CDR2 FRNRAP. Unmatched junction bases numbered 11, after V lost 5 bases and J lost 3 bases. The CDR3 covers 18 residues. CDR3 nucleotide sequence: TGTGCTAGTGGTACCTGGACTAGCGGGGGGCCAACGAAAGAGACCCAGTACTTC. Protein: CASGTWTSGGPTKETQYF.

This clone has ten or more counts. The genes are TRBV7-9 and TRBJ2-5; 9 bases line up with TRBD1. Unmatched junction bases numbered 5, after V lost 6 bases and J lost 3 bases. In germline, CDR1 is SEHNR, CDR2 FQNEAQ (reference sequence). The CDR3 is 14 residues long. CDR3 loop: CASSPTGGEETQYF. CDR3 nucleotides: TGTGCCAGCAGTCCTACAGGGGGCGAAGAGACCCAGTACTTC.

The chain joins TRBV11-3 to TRBJ1-2; TRBD1 aligns across 10 bases. Trimming at V came to 5 bases and at J to 0 bases, leaving 9 bases not matched to a gene. This CDR3 region has 17 residues. Germline loops: CDR1 SGHNT, CDR2 YENEEA. CDR3 amino acids: CASSQFRDRGPNYGYTF. Written as DNA, the CDR3 is TGTGCCAGCAGCCAATTCCGGGACAGGGGACCTAACTATGGCTACACCTTC.

This clone was picked up one time. This rearrangement joins TRBV6-5 to TRBJ2-3; 10 positions match TRBD2. The CDR3 totals 15 residues. Trimming at V came to 5 bases and at J to 1 base, leaving 3 bases not matched to a gene. In germline, CDR1 is MNHEY, CDR2 SVGAGI. The CDR3 loop is CASSNLAGGTDTQYF. CDR3 bases: TGTGCCAGCAGTAACCTAGCGGGGGGCACAGATACGCAGTATTTT.

There are a few counts of this clone. V and J are TRBV30 and TRBJ2-5; D not certain. Germline CDR1 is GTSNPN and CDR2 is SVGIG (reference sequence). This CDR3 is built from 14 residues. The V gene lost 0 bases and the J gene lost 4 bases, with 12 bases spanning the gap. The chain's CDR3 is CAWSVSFGGETQYF. CDR3 bases: TGTGCCTGGAGTGTGTCTTTTGGCGGAGAGACCCAGTACTTC.